This entry lists 12 T cell receptor beta chains sequenced from one sample in a study of T cell changes during pregnancy in multiple sclerosis. The assay was immunoSEQ multiplex PCR, and TCRdb's table has in-frame clones only and misses some. Of 60,000 or so clones in the sample, roughly nine tenths were seen once. The input for sequencing was peripheral blood, taken before pregnancy. The receptors come from a female donor with multiple sclerosis, enrolled in a pregnancy study.

The rearrangement uses TRBV18 and TRBJ2-1; the D gene is possibly TRBD2 (7 bases). The germline gives CDR1 KGHSH, CDR2 LQKENI. The CDR3 extends over 15 amino acids. V shed 4 bases and J shed 10 bases, with 20 bases lying between them. The CDR3 sequence is CASSLPYGGQEEQFF. The DNA of the CDR3 is TGTGCCAGCTCACTTCCGTACGGGGGGCAGGAGGAGCAGTTCTTC.

The chain employs TRBV6-5 and TRBJ1-6, with 8 bases fitting TRBD1. CDR1 and CDR2 (germline): MNHEY, SVGAGI. The junction had 5 bases not matched to a gene; V was cut back by 5 bases and J by 5 bases. The CDR3 has 15 amino acids. The CDR3 nucleotides read TGTGCCAGCAGTAGGACAGGGCAAGATAATTCACCCCTCCACTTT. This gives the protein CASSRTGQDNSPLHF.

The chain recombines TRBV7-2 with TRBJ2-5; D remains ambiguous. The CDR3 covers 16 residues. V dropped 1 base and J dropped 5 bases, with 17 bases sitting between them. In germline, CDR1 is SGHTA, CDR2 FQGNSA. The CDR3: CASSLGVSVTMETQYF. DNA for the CDR3: TGTGCCAGCAGCTTAGGTGTCTCTGTCACAATGGAGACCCAGTACTTC.

The chain has TRBV9 and TRBJ2-6; D is perhaps TRBD1 (5 bases). The CDR3 covers 15 residues. Trimming left V 0 bases short and J 4 bases short, with 8 bases between. Germline values: CDR1 SGDLS, CDR2 YYNGEE. CDR3 sequence: CASSVAGHGANVLTF. For the CDR3, the DNA is TGTGCCAGCAGCGTAGCAGGGCACGGGGCCAACGTCCTGACTTTC.

The V call is TRBV6-5, the J call TRBJ1-4, with 8 bases that match TRBD1. CDR3 size: 14 residues. Germline CDR1 MNHEY, CDR2 SVGAGI. V dropped 2 bases and J dropped 8; count of bases not matched to a gene: 4. The CDR3 reads CASSYRRTGEKLFF. The CDR3 nucleotides are TGTGCCAGCAGTTACAGAAGGACAGGGGAAAAACTGTTTTTT.

This clone has only one observation. This rearrangement joins TRBV15 to TRBJ2-5; D possibly corresponds to TRBD2 (5 bases). V was trimmed by 1 base and J by 5 bases, leaving 20 bases between them. Per germline, CDR1 LNHNV and CDR2 YYDKDF (reference sequence). The CDR3 runs to 17 residues. The CDR3 spells CATSRVGIAGGGETQYF. DNA of the CDR3: TGTGCCACCAGCAGAGTGGGTATAGCAGGAGGTGGGGAGACCCAGTACTTC.

This chain connects TRBV2 to TRBJ1-5; 7 bases fit TRBD1. This CDR3 comprises 15 residues. V trimming: 6 bases; J trimming: 7 bases; junction bases outside the gene matches: 12. Per germline, CDR1 SNHLY and CDR2 FYNNEI. In DNA form, the CDR3 reads TGTGCCAGCAGCGCCACGGACAGGACAATACAGCCCCAGCATTTT. Translation gives CASSATDRTIQPQHF.

The sample holds one count of this clone. The chain carries TRBV7-9 and TRBJ1-5; 8 positions agree with TRBD1. The length of the CDR3 is 17 residues. The junction had 11 bases not matched to a gene; V was cut back by 1 base and J by 6 bases. Germline lookup yields CDR1 SEHNR and CDR2 FQNEAQ (reference sequence). The DNA for the CDR3 is TGTGCCAGCAGCTTAGGAGGTGGCAGGGGGCAAAGTCAGCCCCAGCATTTT. The encoded protein is CASSLGGGRGQSQPQHF.

The chain uses TRBV7-2 and TRBJ1-2; TRBD1 aligns across 7 bases. Germline loops: CDR1 SGHTA, CDR2 FQGNSA. J lost 3 bases, V lost 3 bases, and 1 base had no gene match. The CDR3 runs 13 residues. The DNA for the CDR3 is TGTGCCAGCAGCTTCGACAGGGACTATGGCTACACCTTC. Its translation is CASSFDRDYGYTF.

This chain uses TRBV10-3 with TRBJ1-5; D remains unclear. Looked up from germline, CDR1 is ENHRY and CDR2 is SYGVKD. The V gene lost 0 bases and the J gene lost 2 bases, with 11 bases spanning the gap. The CDR3 consists of 16 residues. In DNA, the CDR3 is TGTGCCATCAGTGAGTCGGCGGGTTGGGGCAATCAGCCCCAGCATTTT. Its translation: CAISESAGWGNQPQHF.

J is TRBJ2-5 and V is TRBV9; TRBD2 agrees at 10 bases. There are 14 residues in the CDR3. The ends lost 4 bases at V and 3 bases at J; junction bases unmatched: 3. Germline V CDR1 and CDR2: SGDLS, YYNGEE. The CDR3 loop is CASSPLAGEETQYF. In DNA, the CDR3 is TGTGCCAGCAGCCCCCTAGCGGGGGAAGAGACCCAGTACTTC.

This clone appeared a few times. The V call is TRBV4-2, the J call TRBJ1-4, with D perhaps TRBD1 (6 bases). Germline values: CDR1 LGHNA, CDR2 YNFKEQ. The CDR3 is 16 residues long. Trimming took 3 bases from V and 0 from J, leaving 11 bases between them. The CDR3 loop reads CASSQGGLATNEKLFF. CDR3 in DNA: TGTGCCAGCAGCCAGGGGGGGCTGGCAACTAATGAAAAACTGTTTTTT.